Following are 28 T cell receptor beta chains from one sample sequenced in a study of blood T cell repertoires in COVID-19. Method: immunoSEQ multiplex PCR; TCRdb's copy keeps in-frame clones and lacks some. The data hold 88,000 or so clones, with around 75% observed a single time. Material for sequencing was peripheral blood. The receptors shown here come from a human donor in a cohort sampled during active COVID-19.

This chain connects TRBV28 to TRBJ1-2; D possibly corresponds to TRBD1 (6 bases). The germline CDR1 and CDR2 sequences are MDHEN and SYDVKM. Deletions cut 3 bases from V and 4 bases from J, with 12 bases between. The CDR3 covers 14 residues. The CDR3 reads CASSFADRVYGYTF. The CDR3 DNA is TGTGCCAGCAGTTTCGCGGACAGAGTCTATGGCTACACCTTC.

This clone was counted between two and nine times. The CDR3 DNA follows: TGTGCCAGCAGTCCAGTGAGGTCCGCGGGGCCCCAGCATTTT. It yields the protein CASSPVRSAGPQHF. V is TRBV2 and J is TRBJ1-5; D is unresolved. Trimming cost V 5 bases and J 9 bases, with 17 bases left between them. The CDR3 loop spans 14 amino acids. In germline, CDR1 is SNHLY, CDR2 FYNNEI.

The chain's CDR3 is CASSPTLRSRQETQYF. In nucleotides, the CDR3 is TGTGCCAGCTCACCAACGCTACGATCTAGACAAGAGACCCAGTACTTC. J is TRBJ2-5 and V is TRBV18; D ambiguous. Trimming removed 2 bases from V and 2 bases from J, with 15 bases in between. This CDR3 has 16 amino acids. Germline lookup yields CDR1 KGHSH and CDR2 LQKENI.

This clone came up a few times. The chain is built from TRBV7-2 and TRBJ1-1; perhaps TRBD1 as D (6 bases). The CDR3 consists of 15 residues. The germline V gene encodes CDR1 SGHTA and CDR2 FQGNSA. V was cut by 5 bases and J by 0 bases, with 13 bases left in between. The CDR3 DNA sequence: TGTGCCAGCAGCCCGGGGGGGGCACTGAACACTGAAGCTTTCTTT. Amino acid sequence: CASSPGGALNTEAFF.

The chain carries TRBV19 and TRBJ1-5; weak D call: TRBD1 (5 bases). V was cut by 4 bases and J by 4 bases, with 8 bases left in between. Germline V lookup: CDR1 LNHDA, CDR2 SQIVND (reference sequence). The CDR3 is 13 amino acids. The CDR3 DNA reads TGTGCCAGTAGTAGGTCAGGGAATCAGCCCCAGCATTTT. It codes for CASSRSGNQPQHF.

The V gene is TRBV2, the J gene TRBJ2-7, with D hard to call. V shed 0 bases and J shed 2 bases, with 11 bases lying between them. The CDR3 is 15 residues long. The germline CDR1 and CDR2 sequences are SNHLY and FYNNEI. In DNA, the CDR3 is TGTGCCAGCAGTGAAGCGCACTCAAACCCCTACGAGCAGTACTTC. Amino acids: CASSEAHSNPYEQYF.

V is TRBV21-1 and J is TRBJ2-1; the table's TRBD2 call for D was not verified on the DNA. TRBV21-1 is given as a pseudogene. This CDR3 comprises 18 residues. The CDR3 reads CASSPSLGGTRRSNEQFF. The CDR3 DNA is TGTGCCAGCAGCCCCAGCTTGGGCGGGACGCGCCGTTCTAATGAGCAGTTCTTC.

This chain joins TRBV5-1 and TRBJ1-2; TRBD1 aligns across 7 bases. The CDR3 loop spans 15 amino acids. Germline V gives CDR1 SGHRS, CDR2 YFSETQ. With V trimmed by 2 bases and J by 3 bases, 7 bases remained unmatched. DNA of the CDR3: TGCGCCAGCAGCTTCATGACAGGGTTTGACTATGGCTACACCTTC. This gives the protein CASSFMTGFDYGYTF.

The chain has TRBV19 and TRBJ2-1; perhaps TRBD2 as D (6 bases). The CDR3 loop spans 16 amino acids. CDR1 LNHDA and CDR2 SQIVND come from the germline V gene (reference sequence). Trimming took 4 bases from V and 4 from J, leaving 17 bases between them. DNA for the CDR3: TGTGCCAGTAGTAGAACACTAGCAGAAATTTACAATGAGCAGTTCTTC. Protein product: CASSRTLAEIYNEQFF.

V is TRBV9 and J is TRBJ2-3; tentative D call: TRBD1 (6 bases). V was pared by 1 base and J by 3 bases, with 6 bases between. The CDR3 is 13 residues long. Germline V gene sequence: CDR1 SGDLS, CDR2 YYNGEE. The CDR3 loop is CASSVQGTDTQYF. The CDR3 bases are TGTGCCAGCAGCGTACAGGGGACAGATACGCAGTATTTT. The whole variable domain, filled in from reference TRBV9 and TRBJ2-3, reads DSGVTQTPKHLITATGQRVTLRCSPRSGDLSVYWYQQSLDQGLQFLIQYYNGEERAKGNILERFSAQQFPDLHSELNLSSLELGDSALYFCASSVQGTDTQYFGPGTRLTVL.

The chain recombines TRBV5-4 with TRBJ2-1; D possibly corresponds to TRBD1 (6 bases). The V end was cut by 4 bases, the J end by 5 bases, with 10 bases between. This CDR3 comprises 13 residues. Germline CDR1 and CDR2: SGHNT and YYREEE (reference sequence). CDR3 sequence (DNA): TGTGCCAGCAGCCCGGACAGAAACAATGAGCAGTTCTTC. Translation gives CASSPDRNNEQFF.

This CDR3 reads CASSPQLAMRYTDTQYF. In DNA, the CDR3 is TGTGCCAGCAGCCCGCAACTAGCAATGAGATACACAGATACGCAGTATTTT. The V call is TRBV7-2, the J call TRBJ2-3; a possible D gene is TRBD2 (6 bases). The CDR3 has 17 residues. The V and J ends lost 5 bases and 2 bases respectively, with 20 bases between them. Germline CDR1 reads SGHTA; CDR2 reads FQGNSA.

The V gene is TRBV5-1, the J gene TRBJ2-7; 7 bases are a match to TRBD1. The CDR3 spans 15 residues. The ends lost 4 bases at V and 2 bases at J; junction bases unmatched: 9. Germline loops: CDR1 SGHRS, CDR2 YFSETQ. As DNA, the CDR3 is TGCGCCAGCAGCCCCTCCGGGACAGACACCTACGAGCAGTACTTC. Its translation is CASSPSGTDTYEQYF.

The rearrangement links TRBV27 to TRBJ2-6; D unclear. The germline V gene has CDR1 MNHEY and CDR2 SMNVEV (reference sequence). CDR3 size: 12 residues. Trimming pared 8 bases from V and 5 bases from J, leaving 7 bases between. The CDR3 sequence is CASGLWANVLTF. The DNA for the CDR3 is TGTGCCAGCGGGCTCTGGGCCAACGTCCTGACTTTC.

The genes are TRBV19 and TRBJ2-1, with D possibly matching TRBD2 (6 bases). The CDR3 consists of 13 residues. From germline, CDR1 is LNHDA and CDR2 SQIVND (reference sequence). With 8 bases removed from V and 8 bases from J, the gap between germline ends came to 16 bases. CDR3 sequence reads: CASSSGELDEQFF. In DNA, the CDR3 is TGTGCCAGTTCGTCGGGGGAACTGGATGAGCAGTTCTTC. Together with reference TRBV19 and TRBJ2-1, the CDR3 gives the full variable domain: DGGITQSPKYLFRKEGQNVTLSCEQNLNHDAMYWYRQDPGQGLRLIYYSQIVNDFQKGDIAEGYSVSREKKESFPLTVTSAQKNPTAFYLCASSSGELDEQFFGPGTRLTVL.

V is TRBV6-1 and J is TRBJ1-5; 9 nucleotides line up with TRBD1. The length of the CDR3 is 20 residues. V shed 3 bases and J 4 bases; nucleotides not matched to a gene: 19. Germline-derived CDR1 and CDR2 are MNHNS and SASEGT. CDR3 sequence (DNA): TGTGCCAGCAGTGAGAAAGTAATACAGGGGGCAGGTTCTCGGAATCAGCCCCAGCATTTT. Translated, it gives CASSEKVIQGAGSRNQPQHF.

J is TRBJ1-4 and V is TRBV7-9, with 8 bases aligning to TRBD1. This CDR3 is 15 amino acids long. Germline loops: CDR1 SEHNR, CDR2 FQNEAQ (reference sequence). V lost 5 bases to trimming and J lost 4 bases; unmatched junction nucleotides: 6. CDR3 coding DNA: TGTGCCAGCAGCCCTAAGACAGGGGTTAATGAAAAACTGTTTTTT. Its protein product is CASSPKTGVNEKLFF. Variable domain in full (rest from reference TRBV7-9 and TRBJ1-4): DTGVSQNPRHKITKRGQNVTFRCDPISEHNRLYWYRQTLGQGPEFLTYFQNEAQLEKSRLLSDRFSAERPKGSFSTLEIQRTEQGDSAMYLCASSPKTGVNEKLFFGSGTQLSVL.

The chain recombines TRBV7-9 with TRBJ1-1; possible D gene TRBD1, 5 bases. The length of the CDR3 is 16 residues. Germline V CDR1 and CDR2: SEHNR, FQNEAQ (reference sequence). The germline V and J ends were trimmed by 5 bases and 3 bases, with 19 bases remaining between them. The CDR3 region is CASSPRSWGRDTEAFF. CDR3 nucleotides: TGTGCCAGCAGCCCCCGTTCTTGGGGGAGGGACACTGAAGCTTTCTTT.

The chain links TRBV3-1 (or the pseudogene TRBV3-2) to TRBJ2-1; 10 bases map to TRBD1. In germline, CDR1 is LGHDT, CDR2 YNNKEL (reference sequence). V lost 3 bases and J lost 2; bases outside the gene matches: 4. The CDR3 spans 16 residues. CDR3 protein: CASSHSGTGAYNEQFF. CDR3 DNA: TGTGCCAGCAGCCACTCCGGGACAGGGGCCTACAATGAGCAGTTCTTC.

The chain has TRBV5-1 and TRBJ1-2, with a possible D match to TRBD1 (5 bases). The germline V gene has CDR1 SGHRS and CDR2 YFSETQ. The CDR3 length is 13 residues. Trimming stripped 0 bases from V and 7 bases from J, with 10 bases between. The DNA for the CDR3 is TGCGCCAGCAGCTTGGGTAGGGGTGGTGGCTACACCTTC. Translated, it gives CASSLGRGGGYTF.

In its sample, this clone ranks as medium-sized. The CDR3 region is CASSYRRGGSYEQYF. The CDR3 nucleotides read TGTGCCAGCAGTTACCGGCGGGGGGGATCCTACGAGCAGTACTTC. The V call is TRBV6-5, the J call TRBJ2-7; 9 bases are shared with TRBD2. After removal of 2 bases from V and 1 base from J, the junction contained 3 bases not matched to a gene. The CDR3 has 15 residues. Germline loops: CDR1 MNHEY, CDR2 SVGAGI.

The V call is TRBV4-3, the J call TRBJ2-2, with 16 positions matching TRBD2. Germline V CDR1 and CDR2: LGHNA, YSLEER. The CDR3 runs to 17 residues. V shed 5 bases and J 7 bases; nucleotides not matched to a gene: 7. CDR3 bases: TGCGCCAGCAGCTCGGGACTAGCGGGAGGGGGGAGCGGGGAGCTGTTTTTT. It yields the protein CASSSGLAGGGSGELFF.

The J gene is TRBJ1-4, the V gene TRBV19, with D tentatively TRBD1 (5 bases). V was clipped by 2 bases and J by 7 bases, with 11 bases between them. Germline values: CDR1 LNHDA, CDR2 SQIVND (reference sequence). This CDR3 is 14 amino acids long. CDR3 sequence (DNA): TGTGCCAGTAGTATACAGGGAATGGGTGAAAAACTGTTTTTT. It codes for CASSIQGMGEKLFF.

This CDR3 is CASSQERGISTDTQYF. The CDR3 DNA follows: TGCGCCAGCAGCCAAGAGAGGGGGATCAGCACAGATACGCAGTATTTT. The V call is TRBV4-1, the J call TRBJ2-3; TRBD1 might be the D (6 bases). CDR1 MGHRA and CDR2 YSYEKL come from the germline V gene. The CDR3 totals 16 residues. The V end lost 0 bases, the J end lost 0 bases, and 10 bases lay between the germline ends.

This chain connects TRBV5-5 to TRBJ1-6; 9 bases are a match to TRBD1. CDR3 size: 17 residues. The V segment lost 0 bases and the J segment 8 bases; nucleotides outside the gene matches: 9. CDR1 is SGHKS, CDR2 YYEKEE, per germline (reference sequence). The CDR3 DNA sequence: TGTGCCAGCAGCTTGGGGGGGACAGGGACGATCGATTCACCCCTCCACTTT. Encoded protein: CASSLGGTGTIDSPLHF.

The chain recombines TRBV5-6 with TRBJ2-4; a weak D match, TRBD2 (5 bases). Germline V gene lookup returns CDR1 SGHDT and CDR2 YYEEEE. Between the trimmed V and J ends, which lost 4 bases and 2 bases, there was a span of 10 bases. This CDR3 is 14 amino acids long. Written as DNA, the CDR3 is TGTGCCAGCAGCCTGAGGGTCTCCAAAAACATTCAGTACTTC. Amino acid sequence: CASSLRVSKNIQYF. Combining the CDR3 with reference TRBV5-6 and TRBJ2-4 gives the whole variable domain DAGVTQSPTHLIKTRGQQVTLRCSPKSGHDTVSWYQQALGQGPQFIFQYYEEEERQRGNFPDRFSGHQFPNYSSELNVNALLLGDSALYLCASSLRVSKNIQYFGAGTRLSVL.

The chain is built from TRBV5-4 and TRBJ1-1; D remains unclear. The CDR3 loop spans 13 amino acids. Trimming removed 4 bases at V and 2 bases at J, with 9 bases between. Germline CDR1 reads SGHNT; CDR2 reads YYREEE (reference sequence). CDR3 amino acids: CASSPERNTEAFF. The CDR3 coding sequence is TGTGCCAGCAGCCCCGAGCGTAACACTGAAGCTTTCTTT.

The chain employs TRBV5-1 and TRBJ2-7; 9 nucleotides line up with TRBD2. CDR3 length equals 19 residues. J was trimmed by 6 bases and V by 3 bases; bases with no gene match: 22. The germline gives CDR1 SGHRS, CDR2 YFSETQ. The CDR3 DNA reads TGCGCCAGCAGCTGGGGGTCGGGTAGCGGGAGAGGTGCCCCCGGCGAGCAGTACTTC. It translates to CASSWGSGSGRGAPGEQYF.